Following are 2 T cell receptor beta chains from one sample sequenced in a study of blood T cell repertoires in COVID-19. Only in-frame clones appear in the TCRdb table, and some are missing; sequencing was by immunoSEQ multiplex PCR. The sample shows fewer than 200,000 clones, just over 85% of them seen only once. Sequencing input: PBMCs or T cells enriched from blood (not recorded which). The receptors were gathered from a woman aged 18-29 years who had recovered from COVID-19.

J is TRBJ1-3 and V is TRBV11-2; tentative D call: TRBD1 (5 bases). V was pared by 1 base and J by 1 base, with 8 bases between. This CDR3 contains 15 residues. Germline CDR1 and CDR2: SGHAT and FQNNGV. The DNA for the CDR3 is TGTGCCAGCAGCTTAGGGGCAGGGTCTGGAAACACCATATATTTT. Its protein is CASSLGAGSGNTIYF.

The chain employs TRBV5-8 and TRBJ2-1; 9 bases align to TRBD1. CDR3 length equals 16 residues. J gave up 3 bases and V 0 bases, and 4 bases lay outside the gene matches. Germline CDR1 SGHTS, CDR2 YDEGEE. Here the CDR3 reads CASSLGGQGGYNEQFF. The DNA for the CDR3 is TGTGCCAGCAGCTTGGGGGGACAGGGAGGCTACAATGAGCAGTTCTTC.